The clone carrying this T cell receptor beta chain was seen only a few times. Antigen unknown. Then a second PCR, running about 6 to 11 cycles, was carried out with a sample-barcoded 5' primer and a J-beta primer mix. TCRdb analysed the 5' RACE reads with MiXCR anew, one entry per CDR3 protein. The table includes approximately 2,000,000 distinct CDR3 sequences, about two fifths detected once. These data come from a study of blood T cells in healthy people across ages. Whole-study context: Researchers report that template switching captured about one barcoded beta molecule per two T cells. Whole-study findings and limits: Significant beta diversity loss was already apparent by age approximately 36, declining roughly linearly. Diversity figures based on one million T cells were deemed too low. A strong correlation was seen between TCR beta diversity and naive T cell percentage.

Trimming removed 8 bases at V and 0 bases at J, with 16 bases between. The CDR3 loop spans 14 amino acids. CDR1 is DFQATT, CDR2 SNEGSKA, per germline (reference sequence). The gene calls are TRBV20-1 and TRBJ2-5; the D is unclear. The sequenced material came from blood. The sequence came from a human donor in good health. The CDR3 spells CSPSGVDYQETQYF. CDR3 nucleotide sequence: TGCAGTCCTTCCGGCGTGGATTACCAAGAGACCCAGTACTTC.